This T cell receptor (beta chain) derives from a study of blood T cell repertoires in COVID-19. Study-wide context: The samples span acute and convalescent COVID-19 from the United States, Italy and Spain. PBMCs, B-cell-depleted T cells, or T cells were the source of the cDNA or gDNA that made up the material.

In the original workflow: The authors estimated nucleated cell counts from reference gene primer amplification. The data were produced by immunoSEQ multiplex PCR, yet TCRdb's version contains in-frame clones alone and is incomplete. D and trimming were read from the DNA, whereas the V and J calls and clone size are those reported in that table. Among approximately 400,000 clones listed, about 91% were seen once. Seattle enrolled patients during active infection and tracked them longitudinally. V lost 4 bases, J lost 1 base, and 4 bases stayed unmatched. CDR1 is MNHEY, CDR2 SMNVEV, per germline (reference sequence). The CDR3 runs to 15 residues.

The rearrangement links TRBV27 to TRBJ1-5, with 7 bases identical to TRBD1. This TCR was recovered from a woman aged 50 to 65 with COVID-19, enrolled during active disease. Sequencing was carried out using peripheral blood. Here the CDR3 reads CASSWDSSSNQPQHF. CDR3 DNA: TGTGCCAGCAGTTGGGACAGTAGCAGCAATCAGCCCCAGCATTTT.